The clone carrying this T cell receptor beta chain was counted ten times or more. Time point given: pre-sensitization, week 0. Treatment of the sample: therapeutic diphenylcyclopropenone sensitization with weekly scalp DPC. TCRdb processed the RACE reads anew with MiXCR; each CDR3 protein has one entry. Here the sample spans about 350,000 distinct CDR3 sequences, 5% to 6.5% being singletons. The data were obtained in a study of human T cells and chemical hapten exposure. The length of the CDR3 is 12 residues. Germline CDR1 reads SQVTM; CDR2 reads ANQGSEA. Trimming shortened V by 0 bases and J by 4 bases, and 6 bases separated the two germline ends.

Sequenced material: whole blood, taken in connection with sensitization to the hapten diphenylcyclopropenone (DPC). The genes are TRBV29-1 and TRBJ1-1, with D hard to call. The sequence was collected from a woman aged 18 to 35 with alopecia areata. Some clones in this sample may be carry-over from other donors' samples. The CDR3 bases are TGCAGCGTTGAAGAATTATCCACTGAAGCTTTCTTT. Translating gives CSVEELSTEAFF.